This TCR beta chain appears in the sequencing data of a study of blood T cell repertoires in COVID-19. The wider study: Collection of acute and convalescent COVID-19 samples took place in the United States, Italy and Spain. T cells, B-cell-depleted T cells, or PBMCs supplied cDNA or gDNA.

Germline V lookup: CDR1 MNHEY, CDR2 SMNVEV (reference sequence). V was cut by 2 bases and J by 5 bases, with 16 bases left in between. This CDR3 comprises 15 residues. Methods used by the authors: Nucleated cell counts were estimated from reference gene primer amplification. Sequenced by immunoSEQ multiplex PCR; TCRdb stores in-frame clones only, minus some. V and J calls and clone size are as listed in that table; D and trimming were resolved from the DNA. The repertoire includes 120,000 to 150,000 clones, about four fifths of them detected once, and about 8% sits in the top ten. The genes are TRBV27 and TRBJ2-7; tentative D call: TRBD2 (5 bases). This clonotype was sampled from a human donor with acute or convalescent COVID-19. The donor label of this sample is uncertain. The sequencing input was peripheral blood. CDR3 sequence (DNA): TGTGCCAGCAGTTTACGAGCCAGTTCGAGGGACGAGCAGTACTTC. Translation: CASSLRASSRDEQYF.